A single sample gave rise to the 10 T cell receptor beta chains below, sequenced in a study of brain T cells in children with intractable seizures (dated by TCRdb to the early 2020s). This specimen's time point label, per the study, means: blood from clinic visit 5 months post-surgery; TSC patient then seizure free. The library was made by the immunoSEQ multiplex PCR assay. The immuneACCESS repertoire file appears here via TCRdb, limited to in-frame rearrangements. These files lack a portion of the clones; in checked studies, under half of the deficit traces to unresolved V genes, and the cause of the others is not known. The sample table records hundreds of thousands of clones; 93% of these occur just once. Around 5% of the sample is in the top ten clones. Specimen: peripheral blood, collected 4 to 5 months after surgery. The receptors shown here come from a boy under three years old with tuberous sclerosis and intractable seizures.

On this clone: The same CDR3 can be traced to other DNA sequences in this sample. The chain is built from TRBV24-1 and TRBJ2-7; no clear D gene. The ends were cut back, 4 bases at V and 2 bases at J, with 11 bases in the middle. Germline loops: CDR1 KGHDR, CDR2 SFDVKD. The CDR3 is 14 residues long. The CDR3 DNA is TGTGCCACCAGTGACTTCAACAGTCCCTACGAGCAGTACTTC. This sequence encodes CATSDFNSPYEQYF.

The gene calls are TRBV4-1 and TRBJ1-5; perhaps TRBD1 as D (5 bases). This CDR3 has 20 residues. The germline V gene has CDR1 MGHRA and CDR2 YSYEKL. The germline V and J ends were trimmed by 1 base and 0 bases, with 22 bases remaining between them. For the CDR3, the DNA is TGCGCCAGCAGCCAAGGAGCATGGGGACCACCTACCGATAGCAATCAGCCCCAGCATTTT. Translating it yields CASSQGAWGPPTDSNQPQHF.

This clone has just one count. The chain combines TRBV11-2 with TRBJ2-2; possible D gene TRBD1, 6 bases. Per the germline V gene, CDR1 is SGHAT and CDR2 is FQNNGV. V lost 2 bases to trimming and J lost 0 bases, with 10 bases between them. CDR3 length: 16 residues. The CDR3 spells CASSLTGLANTGELFF. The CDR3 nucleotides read TGTGCCAGCAGCTTAACAGGGCTAGCGAACACCGGGGAGCTGTTTTTT.

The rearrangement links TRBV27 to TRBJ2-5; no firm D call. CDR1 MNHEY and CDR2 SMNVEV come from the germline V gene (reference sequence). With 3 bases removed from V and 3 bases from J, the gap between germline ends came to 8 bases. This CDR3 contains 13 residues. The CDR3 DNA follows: TGTGCCAGCAGTTTTGGATCCAAAGAGACCCAGTACTTC. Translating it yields CASSFGSKETQYF.

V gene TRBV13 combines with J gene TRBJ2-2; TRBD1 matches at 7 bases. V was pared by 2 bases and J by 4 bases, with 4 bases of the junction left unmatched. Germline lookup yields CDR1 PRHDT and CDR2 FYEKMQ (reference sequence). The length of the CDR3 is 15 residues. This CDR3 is CASSLWAGGTGELFF. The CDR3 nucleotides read TGTGCCAGCAGCTTATGGGCAGGGGGCACCGGGGAGCTGTTTTTT.

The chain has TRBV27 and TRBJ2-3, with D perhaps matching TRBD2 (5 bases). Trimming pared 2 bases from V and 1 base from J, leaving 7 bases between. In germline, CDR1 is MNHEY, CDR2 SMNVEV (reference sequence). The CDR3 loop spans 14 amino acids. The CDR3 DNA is TGTGCCAGCAGTTTAGACTATCGCACAGATACGCAGTATTTT. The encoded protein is CASSLDYRTDTQYF.

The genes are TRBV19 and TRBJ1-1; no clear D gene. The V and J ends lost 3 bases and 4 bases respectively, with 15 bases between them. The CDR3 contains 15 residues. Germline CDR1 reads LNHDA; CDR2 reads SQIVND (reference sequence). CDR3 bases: TGTGCCAGTAGTATTCAAGTGTTGACGTTCACTGAAGCTTTCTTT. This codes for CASSIQVLTFTEAFF. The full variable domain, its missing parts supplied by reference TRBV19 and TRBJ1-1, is DGGITQSPKYLFRKEGQNVTLSCEQNLNHDAMYWYRQDPGQGLRLIYYSQIVNDFQKGDIAEGYSVSREKKESFPLTVTSAQKNPTAFYLCASSIQVLTFTEAFFGQGTRLTVV.

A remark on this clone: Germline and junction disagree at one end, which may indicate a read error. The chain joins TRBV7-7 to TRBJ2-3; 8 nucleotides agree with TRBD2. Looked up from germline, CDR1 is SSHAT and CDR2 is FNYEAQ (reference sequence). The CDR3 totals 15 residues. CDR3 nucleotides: TGTGCTAGCAGCGTCAGCGGGAGTAGGGCAGATACGCAGTATTTT. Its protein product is CASSVSGSRADTQYF. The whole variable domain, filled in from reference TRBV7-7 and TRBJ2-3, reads GAGVSQSPRYKVTKRGQDVTLRCDPISSHATLYWYQQALGQGPEFLTYFNYEAQPDKSGLPSDRFSAERPEGSISTLTIQRTEQRDSAMYRCASSVSGSRADTQYFGPGTRLTVL.

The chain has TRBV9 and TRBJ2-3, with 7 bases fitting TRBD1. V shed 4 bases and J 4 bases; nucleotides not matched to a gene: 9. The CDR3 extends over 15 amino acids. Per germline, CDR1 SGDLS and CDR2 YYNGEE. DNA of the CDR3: TGTGCCAGCAGCTCCAGGGACAGCCACTCAGATACGCAGTATTTT. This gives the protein CASSSRDSHSDTQYF.

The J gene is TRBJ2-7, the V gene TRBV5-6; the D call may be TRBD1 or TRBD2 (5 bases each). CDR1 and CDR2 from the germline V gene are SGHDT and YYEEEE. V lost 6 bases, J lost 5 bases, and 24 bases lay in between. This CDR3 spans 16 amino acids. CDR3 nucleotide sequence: TGTGCCAGCACCCAGGGCCCGGGGCCCCGTAATGACGAGCAGTACTTC. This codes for CASTQGPGPRNDEQYF.